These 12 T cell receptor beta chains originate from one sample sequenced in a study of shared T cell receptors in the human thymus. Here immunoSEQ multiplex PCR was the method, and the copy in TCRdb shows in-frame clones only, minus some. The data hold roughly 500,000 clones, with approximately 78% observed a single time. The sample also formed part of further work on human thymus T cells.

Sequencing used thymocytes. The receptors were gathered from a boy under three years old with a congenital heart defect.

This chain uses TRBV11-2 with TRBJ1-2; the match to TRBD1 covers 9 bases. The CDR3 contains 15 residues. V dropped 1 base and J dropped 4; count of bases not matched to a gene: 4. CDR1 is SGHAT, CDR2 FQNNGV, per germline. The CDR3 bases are TGTGCCAGCAGCTTAGGAAGGGGACAGGGCTATGGCTACACCTTC. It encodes CASSLGRGQGYGYTF.

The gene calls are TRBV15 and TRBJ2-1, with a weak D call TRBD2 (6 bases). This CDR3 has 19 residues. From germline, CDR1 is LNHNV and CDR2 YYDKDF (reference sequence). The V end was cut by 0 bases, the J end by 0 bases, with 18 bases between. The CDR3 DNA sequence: TGTGCCACCAGCAGAGATGGGTGGATGGGGAGGAGCTCCTACAATGAGCAGTTCTTC. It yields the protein CATSRDGWMGRSSYNEQFF.

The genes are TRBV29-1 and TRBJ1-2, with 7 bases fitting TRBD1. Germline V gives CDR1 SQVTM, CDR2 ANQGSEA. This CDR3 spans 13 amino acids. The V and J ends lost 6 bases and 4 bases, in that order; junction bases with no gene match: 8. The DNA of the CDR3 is TGCAGCGTCTCGAGGGGGACAGCCTATGGCTACACCTTC. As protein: CSVSRGTAYGYTF.

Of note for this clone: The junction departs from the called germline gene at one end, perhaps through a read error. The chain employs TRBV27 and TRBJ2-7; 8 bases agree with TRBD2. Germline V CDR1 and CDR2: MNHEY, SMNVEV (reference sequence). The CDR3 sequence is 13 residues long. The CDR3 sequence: CTSTTSGTYEQYF. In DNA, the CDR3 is TGTACCAGCACTACTAGCGGAACCTACGAGCAGTACTTC.

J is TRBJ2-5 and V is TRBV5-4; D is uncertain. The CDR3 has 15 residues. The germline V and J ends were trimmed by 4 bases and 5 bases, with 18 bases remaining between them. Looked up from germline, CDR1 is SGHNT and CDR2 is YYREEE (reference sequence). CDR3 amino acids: CASSGPPPRPETQYF. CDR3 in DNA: TGTGCCAGCAGCGGGCCTCCACCCCGCCCGGAGACCCAGTACTTC. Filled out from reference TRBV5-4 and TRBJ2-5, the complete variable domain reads ETGVTQSPTHLIKTRGQQVTLRCSSQSGHNTVSWYQQALGQGPQFIFQYYREEENGRGNFPPRFSGLQFPNYSSELNVNALELDDSALYLCASSGPPPRPETQYFGPGTRLLVL.

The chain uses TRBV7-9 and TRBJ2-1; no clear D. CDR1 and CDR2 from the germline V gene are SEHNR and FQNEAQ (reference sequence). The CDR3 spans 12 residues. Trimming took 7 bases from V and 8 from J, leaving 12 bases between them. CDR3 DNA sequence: TGTGCCAGCACGGCTGGGCTTGATGAGCAGTTCTTC. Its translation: CASTAGLDEQFF.

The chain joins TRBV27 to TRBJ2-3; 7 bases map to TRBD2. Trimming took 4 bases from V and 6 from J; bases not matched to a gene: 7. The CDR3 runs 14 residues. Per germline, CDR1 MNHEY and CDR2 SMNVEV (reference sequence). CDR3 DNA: TGTGCCAGCAGTTATGGGAGGGCCGGTGATACGCAGTATTTT. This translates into CASSYGRAGDTQYF.

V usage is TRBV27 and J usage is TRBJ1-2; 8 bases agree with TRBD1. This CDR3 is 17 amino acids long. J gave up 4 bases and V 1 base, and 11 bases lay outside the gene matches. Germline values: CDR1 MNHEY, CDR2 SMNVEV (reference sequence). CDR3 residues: CASSLLGGQGLGYGYTF. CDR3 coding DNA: TGTGCCAGCAGTTTATTAGGTGGACAGGGCCTTGGCTATGGCTACACCTTC.

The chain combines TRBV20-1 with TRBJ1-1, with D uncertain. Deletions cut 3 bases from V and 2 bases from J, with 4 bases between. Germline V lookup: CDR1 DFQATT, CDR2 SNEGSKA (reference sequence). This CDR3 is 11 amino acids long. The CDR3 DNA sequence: TGCAGTGCTAGTAAAAACACTGAAGCTTTCTTT. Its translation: CSASKNTEAFF.

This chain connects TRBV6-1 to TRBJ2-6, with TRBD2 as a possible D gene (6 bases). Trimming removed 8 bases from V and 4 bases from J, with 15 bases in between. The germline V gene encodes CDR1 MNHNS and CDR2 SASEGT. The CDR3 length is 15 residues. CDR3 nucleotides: TGTGCCAGCCACAACCGGGGGAGAGGGGCCAACGTCCTGACTTTC. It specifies CASHNRGRGANVLTF.

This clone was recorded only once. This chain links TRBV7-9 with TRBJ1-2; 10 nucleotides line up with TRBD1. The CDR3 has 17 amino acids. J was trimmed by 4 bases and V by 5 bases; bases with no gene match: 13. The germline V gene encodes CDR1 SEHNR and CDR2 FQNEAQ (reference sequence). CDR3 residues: CASSQLVGTGAGYGYTF. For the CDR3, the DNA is TGTGCCAGCAGCCAACTAGTTGGGACAGGGGCCGGCTATGGCTACACCTTC.

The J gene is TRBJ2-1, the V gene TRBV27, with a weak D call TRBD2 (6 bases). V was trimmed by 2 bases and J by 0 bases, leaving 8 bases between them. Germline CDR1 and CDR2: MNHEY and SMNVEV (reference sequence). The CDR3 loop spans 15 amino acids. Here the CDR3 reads CASSLGGVSYNEQFF. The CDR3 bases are TGTGCCAGCAGTTTAGGCGGGGTCTCCTACAATGAGCAGTTCTTC.